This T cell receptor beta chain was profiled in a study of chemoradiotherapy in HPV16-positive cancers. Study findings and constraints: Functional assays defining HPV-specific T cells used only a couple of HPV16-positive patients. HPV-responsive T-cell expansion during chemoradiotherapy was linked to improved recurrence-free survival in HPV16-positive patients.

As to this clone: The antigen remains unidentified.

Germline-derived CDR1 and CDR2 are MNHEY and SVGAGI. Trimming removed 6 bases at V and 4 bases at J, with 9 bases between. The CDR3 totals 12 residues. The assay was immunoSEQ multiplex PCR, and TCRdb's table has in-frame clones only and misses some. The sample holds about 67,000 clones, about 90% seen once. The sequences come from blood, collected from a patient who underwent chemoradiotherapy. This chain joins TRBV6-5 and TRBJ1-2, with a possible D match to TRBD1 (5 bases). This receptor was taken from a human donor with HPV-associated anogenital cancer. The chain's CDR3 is CASSSGSYGYTF. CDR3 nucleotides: TGTGCCAGCAGCTCAGGGTCCTATGGCTACACCTTC.